A single sample is the source of the 8 T cell receptor beta chains below, sequenced in a study of CD8 T cells in Susac syndrome (dated 2019 in TCRdb). Receptor libraries were prepared by the immunoSEQ multiplex PCR assay. RNA was extracted with the RNeasy kit and about 0.5 to 1 ug was reverse transcribed using random hexamers. Starting from the raw public reads, TCRdb applied fastp trimming at Q25, assembled clones with MiXCR and retained in-frame beta chains. Rows are combined by CDR3 protein, so each entry shows the most common genes and DNA. The sample data list 180,000 or so distinct CDR3 sequences, and about 95% of these were observed just once. The ten largest clones add up to 0.11% to 0.15% of the sample. The sample was CD4+ T cells from PBMCs. All receptors derive from a human donor in good health.

The chain has TRBV9 and TRBJ1-6, with no clear D. This CDR3 has 14 amino acids. Deletions cut 3 bases from V and 7 bases from J, with 11 bases between. The V gene's germline CDR1 is SGDLS and CDR2 YYNGEE. The CDR3 sequence is CASSAGGGNSPLHF. Here the CDR3 DNA reads TGTGCCAGCAGCGCCGGCGGAGGGAATTCACCCCTCCACTTT.

J is TRBJ1-1 and V is TRBV3-1; D might be TRBD1 (5 bases). Germline CDR1 reads LGHDT; CDR2 reads YNNKEL (reference sequence). The CDR3 covers 13 residues. V gave up 6 bases and J gave up 4 bases, with 12 bases separating them. The CDR3 reads CASSLRGGTEAFF. Here the CDR3 DNA reads TGTGCCAGCAGTCTCCGGGGGGGCACTGAAGCTTTCTTT.

CDR3 DNA: TGTGCCAGCAGGCGCACAGGGGGGACTGAAGCTTTCTTT. Amino acid sequence: CASRRTGGTEAFF. The rearrangement links TRBV3-1 to TRBJ1-1; 8 bases match TRBD1. Trimming removed 6 bases from V and 5 bases from J; junction bases left unmatched: 5. Germline V gene data show CDR1 as LGHDT and CDR2 as YNNKEL (reference sequence). The CDR3 extends over 13 amino acids.

This clonotype was seen a single time. This rearrangement joins TRBV27 to TRBJ2-1; perhaps TRBD2 as D (6 bases). CDR1 and CDR2 (germline): MNHEY, SMNVEV (reference sequence). The germline V and J ends were trimmed by 9 bases and 14 bases, with 20 bases remaining between them. The CDR3 loop spans 12 amino acids. The CDR3 region is CASAAGSRGKFF. For the CDR3, the DNA is TGTGCCAGTGCGGCGGGGAGCCGCGGGAAGTTCTTC.

The chain links TRBV20-1 to TRBJ2-3; no clear D gene. In germline, CDR1 is DFQATT, CDR2 SNEGSKA (reference sequence). Trimming shortened V by 3 bases and J by 5 bases, and 12 bases separated the two germline ends. CDR3 length: 13 amino acids. The CDR3 loop is CSARDPREDTQYF. CDR3 coding DNA: TGCAGTGCTAGGGACCCGCGCGAAGATACGCAGTATTTT.

The genes are TRBV7-8 and TRBJ2-3; 14 bases agree with TRBD2. Germline CDR1 SGHVS, CDR2 FQNEAQ. The V segment lost 5 bases and the J segment 5 bases; nucleotides outside the gene matches: 6. The CDR3 extends over 16 amino acids. The CDR3 region has the DNA TGTGCCAGCAGCCCAACCGGGACTAGCGGGGGAGATACGCAGTATTTT. Protein sequence: CASSPTGTSGGDTQYF. Based on the CDR3 plus reference TRBV7-8 and TRBJ2-3, the full variable domain is GAGVSQSPRYKVAKRGQDVALRCDPISGHVSLFWYQQALGQGPEFLTYFQNEAQLDKSGLPSDRFFAERPEGSVSTLKIQRTQQEDSAVYLCASSPTGTSGGDTQYFGPGTRLTVL.

For the CDR3, the DNA is TGCAGCGTTGAAGTCGAGACAGGGGACACTGAAGCTTTCTTT. As protein: CSVEVETGDTEAFF. The gene calls are TRBV29-1 and TRBJ1-1; 8 positions agree with TRBD1. With V trimmed by 1 base and J by 3 bases, 4 bases remained unmatched. The V gene's germline CDR1 is SQVTM and CDR2 ANQGSEA. The CDR3 covers 14 residues. Based on the CDR3 plus reference TRBV29-1 and TRBJ1-1, the full variable domain is SAVISQKPSRDICQRGTSLTIQCQVDSQVTMMFWYRQQPGQSLTLIATANQGSEATYESGFVIDKFPISRPNLTFSTLTVSNMSPEDSSIYLCSVEVETGDTEAFFGQGTRLTVV.

This clonotype has more than one count but fewer than ten. This sequence joins TRBV11-2 and TRBJ2-3; no definite D call. V was cut by 6 bases and J by 0 bases, with 10 bases left in between. Germline V gives CDR1 SGHAT, CDR2 FQNNGV. The CDR3 contains 14 residues. Written as DNA, the CDR3 is TGTGCCAGCAGGGGGTCCCTTAGCACAGATACGCAGTATTTT. It translates to CASRGSLSTDTQYF.